This T cell receptor (beta chain) was sequenced for a study of T cell repertoires in aging, cancer and after chemotherapy. This clonotype was detected only a few times. No antigen is known for it. TRB rearrangements spanning V, D and J were amplified using mixed TRB-A/B primers. TCRdb itself ran the multiplex PCR reads through MiXCR, one entry per CDR3 protein. The profile shows around 8,600 distinct CDR3 sequences, under 25% of them singletons. The template was genomic DNA from peripheral blood, not RNA. This CDR3 is built from 14 residues. CDR1 and CDR2 (germline): MNHNS, SASEGT. Trimming removed 5 bases at V and 1 base at J, with 10 bases between. Study findings and constraints: Age-matched healthy donors had significantly more diverse, less clonal blood TCR repertoires than untreated cancer patients.

The clonotype comes from a human donor with a blood cancer. The donor label of this sample is uncertain. Sequencing used blood. This chain links TRBV6-1 with TRBJ2-3; D is unclear. The CDR3 sequence: CASSPPPRTDTQYF. CDR3 in DNA: TGTGCCAGCAGTCCTCCCCCCCGCACAGATACGCAGTATTTT.